Shown below are 21 T cell receptor beta chains from a single sample sequenced in a study of T cell responses to AZD1222 COVID-19 vaccine. The protocol was immunoSEQ multiplex PCR, while the TCRdb copy is restricted to in-frame clones and leaves out a portion. The table lists approximately 190,000 clones, about 92% of them singletons. Sequences were derived from peripheral blood, sampled on day 0 of AZD1222 vaccination. These receptors were obtained from an adult in good health.

This clone was recorded a few times. The V call is TRBV27, the J call TRBJ1-2; D is unresolved. The V and J ends lost 2 bases and 7 bases respectively, with 14 bases between them. The CDR3 covers 14 residues. Germline lookup yields CDR1 MNHEY and CDR2 SMNVEV (reference sequence). The DNA for the CDR3 is TGTGCCAGCAGTTTAGGCCCGGCGATTGGTGGCTACACCTTC. It translates to CASSLGPAIGGYTF.

The chain is built from TRBV7-3 and TRBJ1-1, with D maybe TRBD1 (5 bases). Trimming shortened V by 3 bases and J by 11 bases, and 16 bases separated the two germline ends. From germline, CDR1 is SGHTA and CDR2 FQGTGA. The CDR3 is 13 residues long. CDR3 protein: CASSFKAGAKAFF. In nucleotides, the CDR3 is TGTGCCAGCAGCTTTAAAGCCGGGGCCAAGGCTTTCTTT.

The chain carries TRBV10-3 and TRBJ1-2, with D maybe TRBD1 (5 bases). The CDR3 is made up of 14 amino acids. Deletions cut 4 bases from V and 1 base from J, with 10 bases between. Germline-derived CDR1 and CDR2 are ENHRY and SYGVKD. Written as DNA, the CDR3 is TGTGCCATCAGTGTAGGGGCAGGTAACTATGGCTACACCTTC. Its translation is CAISVGAGNYGYTF.

The chain employs TRBV18 and TRBJ2-7, with 9 nucleotides matching TRBD1. After removal of 3 bases from V and 1 base from J, the junction contained 7 bases not matched to a gene. This CDR3 comprises 16 residues. Germline CDR1 is KGHSH and CDR2 is LQKENI. CDR3 DNA sequence: TGTGCCAGCTCACCCCCCACGGGACAGGGTTCCTACGAGCAGTACTTC. Protein product: CASSPPTGQGSYEQYF.

This clone was seen once. The V and J genes are TRBV30 and TRBJ2-1; D uncertain. The CDR3 totals 12 residues. Germline values: CDR1 GTSNPN, CDR2 SVGIG (reference sequence). V lost 0 bases to trimming and J lost 10 bases, with 10 bases between them. The CDR3 nucleotides are TGTGCCTGGAGTGTATTTGCTATGGAGCAGTTCTTC. The encoded protein is CAWSVFAMEQFF. Full variable domain (rest looked up from reference TRBV30 and TRBJ2-1): SQTIHQWPATLVQPVGSPLSLECTVEGTSNPNLYWYRQAAGRGLQLLFYSVGIGQISSEVPQNLSASRPQDRQFILSSKKLLLSDSGFYLCAWSVFAMEQFFGPGTRLTVL.

The rearrangement uses TRBV9 and TRBJ2-6, with 7 bases aligning to TRBD1. V dropped 4 bases and J dropped 1; count of bases not matched to a gene: 17. Germline-derived CDR1 and CDR2 are SGDLS and YYNGEE. CDR3 length: 20 amino acids. As DNA, the CDR3 is TGTGCCAGCAGCTTCTACCGCTCCGGGACAGTGCCTTCTGGGGCCAACGTCCTGACTTTC. Translating gives CASSFYRSGTVPSGANVLTF.

The chain links TRBV20-1 to TRBJ1-5; D is unclear. The germline V and J ends were trimmed by 7 bases and 6 bases, with 4 bases remaining between them. The CDR3 consists of 9 residues. CDR1 and CDR2 from the germline V gene are DFQATT and SNEGSKA (reference sequence). CDR3 sequence: CSVGQPQHF. Here the CDR3 DNA reads TGCAGTGTTGGTCAGCCCCAGCATTTT.

The chain is built from TRBV28 and TRBJ1-5; the D is unclear. The CDR3 has 11 amino acids. Germline V gene sequence: CDR1 MDHEN, CDR2 SYDVKM. Deletions cut 4 bases from V and 9 bases from J, with 7 bases between. DNA of the CDR3: TGTGCCAGCAGTTCGGGGAGGCCCCAGCATTTT. Protein product: CASSSGRPQHF.

The chain combines TRBV12-3 or TRBV12-4 with TRBJ1-1, with D unresolved. V was shortened by 3 bases and J by 3 bases, with 8 bases between the two germline ends. The CDR3 spans 13 residues. The CDR3 DNA reads as TGTGCCAGCAGTTTTTTTGAGTACACTGAAGCTTTCTTT. As protein: CASSFFEYTEAFF.

This chain links TRBV28 with TRBJ1-3; D remains unclear. The V end lost 2 bases, the J end lost 4 bases, and 9 bases lay between the germline ends. In germline, CDR1 is MDHEN, CDR2 SYDVKM. There are 14 residues in the CDR3. CDR3 residues: CASSLTWSGNTIYF. The CDR3 DNA follows: TGTGCCAGCAGTTTAACGTGGTCCGGAAACACCATATATTTT.

The CDR3 loop is CASRGGTDTQYF. In nucleotides, the CDR3 is TGCGCCAGCCGCGGAGGAACAGATACGCAGTATTTT. This sequence joins TRBV10-2 and TRBJ2-3; D possibly corresponds to TRBD2 (5 bases). Germline assignment: CDR1 WSHSY and CDR2 SAAADI. The CDR3 covers 12 residues. V lost 8 bases and J lost 3, with 9 bases in between.

The CDR3 DNA reads as TGTGCCAGCAGTTACTGGATTAGCTCAATGACCGCGCAGTATTTT. It is translated as CASSYWISSMTAQYF. The chain is built from TRBV6-2 or TRBV6-3 and TRBJ2-3, with D unclear. In germline, CDR1 is MNHEY, CDR2 SVGEGT. The CDR3 loop spans 15 amino acids. Trimming took 1 base from V and 10 from J, leaving 18 bases between them.

This rearrangement joins TRBV12-3 or TRBV12-4 to TRBJ1-1; D ambiguous. The length of the CDR3 is 11 residues. The CDR3 reads CATAQLAEAFF. CDR3 nucleotide sequence: TGTGCTACGGCCCAGCTAGCTGAAGCTTTCTTT.

The chain links TRBV6-5 to TRBJ1-1, with D perhaps TRBD1 (6 bases). V lost 10 bases to trimming and J lost 0 bases, with 12 bases between them. The CDR3 totals 13 residues. In germline, CDR1 is MNHEY, CDR2 SVGAGI. Here the CDR3 reads CATPGQLNTEAFF. The CDR3 DNA reads TGTGCCACCCCCGGACAGTTGAACACTGAAGCTTTCTTT.

This chain connects TRBV4-1 to TRBJ1-6; no reliable D call. V lost 1 base, J lost 9 bases, and 13 bases lay in between. The CDR3 is 15 residues long. Germline assignment: CDR1 MGHRA and CDR2 YSYEKL. The CDR3 reads CASSQAPAGGSPLHF. The CDR3 DNA sequence: TGCGCCAGCAGCCAAGCCCCTGCGGGTGGTTCACCCCTCCACTTT.

The V and J genes are TRBV9 and TRBJ1-5; no clear D gene. The CDR3 is made up of 14 amino acids. V lost 4 bases and J 0 bases, leaving 8 bases between the germline ends. Germline lookup yields CDR1 SGDLS and CDR2 YYNGEE. The DNA of the CDR3 is TGTGCCAGCAGCCCTGGATATAGCAATCAGCCCCAGCATTTT. It specifies CASSPGYSNQPQHF.

This chain uses TRBV4-1 with TRBJ1-2, with a tentative D call TRBD1 (6 bases). Germline V gene lookup returns CDR1 MGHRA and CDR2 YSYEKL. V lost 4 bases to trimming and J lost 8 bases, with 17 bases between them. This CDR3 is built from 14 residues. CDR3 loop: CASSPQGRSSGYTF. The CDR3, as DNA: TGCGCCAGCAGCCCACAGGGACGGTCCTCCGGCTACACCTTC.

This clone was seen just once. The V and J genes are TRBV19 and TRBJ1-5; tentatively, D is TRBD1 (6 bases). Germline-derived CDR1 and CDR2 are LNHDA and SQIVND (reference sequence). Trimming took off 5 bases at V and 5 bases at J, with 10 bases between the two ends. CDR3 size: 13 residues. CDR3 protein: CASSPQGDQPQHF. Written as DNA, the CDR3 is TGTGCCAGTAGTCCACAGGGCGATCAGCCCCAGCATTTT. The complete variable domain, with remaining parts taken from reference TRBV19 and TRBJ1-5, reads DGGITQSPKYLFRKEGQNVTLSCEQNLNHDAMYWYRQDPGQGLRLIYYSQIVNDFQKGDIAEGYSVSREKKESFPLTVTSAQKNPTAFYLCASSPQGDQPQHFGDGTRLSIL.

The rearrangement joins TRBV19 to TRBJ1-2; tentatively, D is TRBD1 (5 bases). Trimming left V 3 bases short and J 8 bases short, with 13 bases between. This CDR3 contains 13 residues. Germline V gene data show CDR1 as LNHDA and CDR2 as SQIVND (reference sequence). The CDR3 reads CASSILGTEGYTF. For the CDR3, the DNA is TGTGCCAGTAGTATTTTAGGGACGGAGGGCTACACCTTC.

The rearrangement links TRBV13 to TRBJ2-7, with a weak D call TRBD2 (5 bases). Looked up from germline, CDR1 is PRHDT and CDR2 is FYEKMQ (reference sequence). V shed 0 bases and J shed 12 bases, with 18 bases lying between them. The CDR3 sequence is 14 residues long. CDR3 sequence: CASSLGRLVSGGYF. CDR3 in DNA: TGTGCCAGCAGCTTAGGCCGGCTAGTCTCAGGAGGGTACTTC. Supplemented by reference TRBV13 and TRBJ2-7, the full variable domain reads AAGVIQSPRHLIKEKRETATLKCYPIPRHDTVYWYQQGPGQDPQFLISFYEKMQSDKGSIPDRFSAQQFSDYHSELNMSSLELGDSALYFCASSLGRLVSGGYFGPGTRLTVT.

In DNA, the CDR3 is TGTGCCAGTAGTATGGGGGACACTGGAAGCTCCTACGAGCAGTACTTC. This encodes CASSMGDTGSSYEQYF. V is TRBV19 and J is TRBJ2-7; D perhaps matches TRBD1 (6 bases). Germline V CDR1 and CDR2: LNHDA, SQIVND (reference sequence). The ends were cut back, 3 bases at V and 0 bases at J, with 15 bases in the middle. This CDR3 is 16 amino acids long.